These 16 T cell receptor beta chains were all obtained from the same sample, sequenced in a study of shared clonotypes between healthy human individuals. Here immunoSEQ multiplex PCR was the method, and the copy in TCRdb shows in-frame clones only, minus some. The table has some 2,000,000 clones, around 95% seen once. Sample: naive CD4+ T cells sorted from blood. Subset defined: CD45RA+ positively selected. Every receptor here comes from a man aged 18 to 29 in good health.

The rearrangement links TRBV2 to TRBJ1-1; no definite D call. Germline CDR1 is SNHLY and CDR2 is FYNNEI. The CDR3 is 11 amino acids. Trimming took off 8 bases at V and 5 bases at J, with 9 bases between the two ends. CDR3 sequence (DNA): TGTGCCAGCGGGCTTCGGACTGAAGCTTTCTTT. It is translated as CASGLRTEAFF. The variable domain in full, completed from reference TRBV2 and TRBJ1-1, reads EPEVTQTPSHQVTQMGQEVILRCVPISNHLYFYWYRQILGQKVEFLVSFYNNEISEKSEIFDDQFSVERPDGSNFTLKIRSTKLEDSAMYFCASGLRTEAFFGQGTRLTVV.

The chain carries TRBV30 and TRBJ2-5; 9 nucleotides match TRBD1. The germline CDR1 and CDR2 sequences are GTSNPN and SVGIG (reference sequence). The CDR3 spans 15 residues. Trimming at V came to 2 bases and at J to 10 bases, leaving 14 bases not matched to a gene. Written as DNA, the CDR3 is TGTGCCTGGAGTCCCCGGGACAGGGCTTATGGAGTCCAGTACTTC. Translating it yields CAWSPRDRAYGVQYF.

V gene TRBV18 combines with J gene TRBJ1-1; 10 nucleotides line up with TRBD1. The CDR3 is made up of 15 amino acids. Germline loops: CDR1 KGHSH, CDR2 LQKENI. J gave up 2 bases and V 3 bases, and 3 bases lay outside the gene matches. CDR3 nucleotides: TGTGCCAGCTCACCGTGGACAGGGGGTAACACTGAAGCTTTCTTT. Its translation is CASSPWTGGNTEAFF. The variable domain in full, completed from reference TRBV18 and TRBJ1-1, reads NAGVMQNPRHLVRRRGQEARLRCSPMKGHSHVYWYRQLPEEGLKFMVYLQKENIIDESGMPKERFSAEFPKEGPSILRIQQVVRGDSAAYFCASSPWTGGNTEAFFGQGTRLTVV.

The genes are TRBV5-1 and TRBJ1-4, with 8 bases fitting TRBD1. J lost 7 bases, V lost 1 base, and 12 bases had no gene match. Germline V CDR1 and CDR2: SGHRS, YFSETQ. CDR3 length: 17 residues. The DNA for the CDR3 is TGCGCCAGCAGCTTGAACCCCGGACAGGGAGGTTCTGAAAAACTGTTTTTT. Its translation is CASSLNPGQGGSEKLFF.

This sequence joins TRBV4-3 and TRBJ2-2; D is perhaps TRBD2 (6 bases). Looked up from germline, CDR1 is LGHNA and CDR2 is YSLEER. The V and J ends lost 0 bases and 6 bases respectively, with 11 bases between them. CDR3 length equals 15 residues. The CDR3 region is CASSQEGGGAGELFF. CDR3 bases: TGCGCCAGCAGCCAAGAGGGAGGCGGTGCCGGGGAGCTGTTTTTT.

The chain joins TRBV11-2 to TRBJ1-6; D unclear. Trimming removed 5 bases from V and 8 bases from J, with 16 bases in between. The CDR3 runs 15 residues. Germline loops: CDR1 SGHAT, CDR2 FQNNGV. The DNA of the CDR3 is TGTGCCAGCAGCGTTATGTCCTCCGCGGATTCACCCCTCCACTTT. It codes for CASSVMSSADSPLHF. Full variable domain (rest looked up from reference TRBV11-2 and TRBJ1-6): EAGVAQSPRYKIIEKRQSVAFWCNPISGHATLYWYQQILGQGPKLLIQFQNNGVVDDSQLPKDRFSAERLKGVDSTLKIQPAKLEDSAVYLCASSVMSSADSPLHFGNGTRLTVT.

As concerns this clone: Its ends do not fully match the called genes, so a read error is possible. The J gene is TRBJ1-1, the V gene TRBV29-1; no firm D call. This CDR3 comprises 14 residues. Germline values: CDR1 SQVTM, CDR2 ANQGSEA. As DNA, the CDR3 is TGCAACGTTGCCGCGGGCGGTCTGGGTCAAGGAGCTTTCTTT. This sequence encodes CNVAAGGLGQGAFF.

This chain connects TRBV7-2 to TRBJ1-4; maybe TRBD1 (6 bases). The germline CDR1 and CDR2 sequences are SGHTA and FQGNSA. The length of the CDR3 is 15 residues. V was cut by 5 bases and J by 5 bases, with 15 bases left in between. The CDR3 protein is CASSRRRGENEKLFF. The CDR3 DNA follows: TGTGCCAGCAGCAGGCGCAGGGGAGAGAATGAAAAACTGTTTTTT.

The chain has TRBV6-6 and TRBJ1-5, with a weak D call TRBD1 (6 bases). The CDR3 has 15 amino acids. Germline loops: CDR1 MNHNY, CDR2 SVGAGI (reference sequence). Trimming pared 6 bases from V and 3 bases from J, leaving 15 bases between. The CDR3 nucleotides read TGTGCCAGCAGCCGCACAGGGAAAGACAATCAGCCCCAGCATTTT. It specifies CASSRTGKDNQPQHF.

Of note for this clone: At the DNA level, this CDR3 is encoded by other sequences in the same sample as well. The rearrangement links TRBV5-1 to TRBJ1-3, with a weak D call TRBD1 (5 bases). Between the trimmed V and J ends, which lost 0 bases and 4 bases, there was a span of 8 bases. From germline, CDR1 is SGHRS and CDR2 YFSETQ. This CDR3 comprises 14 residues. CDR3 DNA: TGCGCCAGCAGCTTGGCAGGGTCCGGAAACACCATATATTTT. Amino acids: CASSLAGSGNTIYF.

The chain carries TRBV28 and TRBJ2-7, with D possibly matching TRBD1 (5 bases). CDR3 length: 15 residues. V was cut by 3 bases and J by 1 base, with 13 bases left in between. Per germline, CDR1 MDHEN and CDR2 SYDVKM. CDR3 bases: TGTGCCAGCAGTTTTAGCTGGCAGGGATCCTACGAGCAGTACTTC. Protein product: CASSFSWQGSYEQYF.

The chain carries TRBV6-1 and TRBJ2-7, with a weak D call TRBD1 (5 bases). The germline V gene has CDR1 MNHNS and CDR2 SASEGT. The CDR3 has 14 residues. V was clipped by 6 bases and J by 2 bases, with 14 bases between them. The CDR3 coding sequence is TGTGCCAGCAGCCAGTATCGACAGCCCTACGAGCAGTACTTC. Translating gives CASSQYRQPYEQYF.

The chain combines TRBV2 with TRBJ2-1; the D gene is possibly TRBD2 (6 bases). CDR1 is SNHLY and CDR2 is FYNNEI in the germline V gene. Trimming left V 4 bases short and J 4 bases short, with 11 bases between. The CDR3 has 14 residues. CDR3 nucleotides: TGTGCCAGCAGTGCGGGGGTTGTGTACAATGAGCAGTTCTTC. It translates to CASSAGVVYNEQFF.

This chain links TRBV11-2 with TRBJ2-7, with 9 bases aligning to TRBD1. The ends lost 4 bases at V and 9 bases at J; junction bases unmatched: 16. The CDR3 contains 16 residues. The germline V gene encodes CDR1 SGHAT and CDR2 FQNNGV. CDR3 in amino acids: CASSSTRDRVFYGQYF. CDR3 bases: TGTGCCAGCAGCTCCACACGGGACAGGGTTTTTTATGGGCAGTACTTC.

This clone occurred once. The chain recombines TRBV11-3 with TRBJ2-2; D is possibly TRBD1 or TRBD2 (6 bases each). This CDR3 region has 16 residues. Germline-derived CDR1 and CDR2 are SGHNT and YENEEA. V lost 5 bases to trimming and J lost 0 bases, with 13 bases between them. In nucleotides, the CDR3 is TGTGCCAGCAGCCCTGCGGGACAATCGAACACCGGGGAGCTGTTTTTT. Amino acid sequence: CASSPAGQSNTGELFF. Full variable domain (rest looked up from reference TRBV11-3 and TRBJ2-2): EAGVVQSPRYKIIEKKQPVAFWCNPISGHNTLYWYLQNLGQGPELLIRYENEEAVDDSQLPKDRFSAERLKGVDSTLKIQPAELGDSAVYLCASSPAGQSNTGELFFGEGSRLTVL.

Of note for this clone: Other DNA sequences within the sample encode an identical CDR3. This chain uses TRBV9 with TRBJ2-2; the match to TRBD2 covers 8 bases. There are 16 residues in the CDR3. CDR1 and CDR2 from the germline V gene are SGDLS and YYNGEE. The junction had 2 bases not matched to a gene; V was cut back by 0 bases and J by 1 base. In DNA form, the CDR3 reads TGTGCCAGCAGCGTAGGGAGCGGGGGGAACACCGGGGAGCTGTTTTTT. Translated: CASSVGSGGNTGELFF.